The T cell receptor (beta chain) under discussion was sequenced for a study of blood T cells in healthy people across ages. A J-beta primer mix and a sample-barcoded 5' primer were used in a second PCR of about 7 to 12 cycles. TCRdb fed the 5' RACE reads into MiXCR, producing one record per CDR3 protein. The sample lists fewer than 1,200,000 distinct CDR3 sequences; about 23% were seen once. V shed 5 bases and J shed 0 bases, with 20 bases lying between them. Germline V lookup: CDR1 SGHTA, CDR2 FQGNSA. The CDR3 extends over 19 amino acids. This clonotype was found a few times. Antigen specificity is unknown. Regarding the study as a whole: Researchers said unsorted PBMCs prevented a conclusive naive versus antigen-experienced comparison. Per million T cells, TCR beta diversity dropped roughly linearly as age increased. When set beside aged donors, long-lived donors presented more naive CD4+ cells and higher diversity.

This same sample was also part of a study on T cells of mothers and their children. That work states: The authors added sample barcodes and 2-4 random nucleotides using the M1S primer of the second PCR.

The sequence came from a girl under 10 years old in good health. This rearrangement joins TRBV7-2 to TRBJ2-6; D is perhaps TRBD2 (5 bases). The specimen was blood. The CDR3 nucleotides read TGTGCCAGCAGCGCCCAGGCCTGGACTTTTCTCTCTGGGGCCAACGTCCTGACTTTC. Protein: CASSAQAWTFLSGANVLTF.